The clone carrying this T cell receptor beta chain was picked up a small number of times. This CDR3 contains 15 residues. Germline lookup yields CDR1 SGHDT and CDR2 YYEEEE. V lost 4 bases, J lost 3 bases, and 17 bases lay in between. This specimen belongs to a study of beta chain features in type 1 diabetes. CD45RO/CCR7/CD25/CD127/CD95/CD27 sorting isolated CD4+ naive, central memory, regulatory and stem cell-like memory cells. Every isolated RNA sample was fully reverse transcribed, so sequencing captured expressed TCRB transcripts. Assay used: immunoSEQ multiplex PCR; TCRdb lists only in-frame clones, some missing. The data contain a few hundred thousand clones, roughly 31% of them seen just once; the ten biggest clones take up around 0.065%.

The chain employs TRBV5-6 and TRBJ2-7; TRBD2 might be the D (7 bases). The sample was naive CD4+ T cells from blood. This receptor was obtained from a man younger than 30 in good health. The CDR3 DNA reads TGTGCCAGCAGCCCAAGTAGGGGGGGCGGCTACGAGCAGTACTTC. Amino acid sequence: CASSPSRGGGYEQYF.